There are a few counts of the clone carrying this TCR beta chain. The antigen remains unidentified. The primer mix had 60 Vbeta and 13 Jbeta primers. In the original analysis: Later, some 75 million unique TCR beta chains were counted in an analysis, and some 9.9 million of them were shared. The table came from immunoSEQ multiplex PCR; TCRdb's copy has only in-frame clones and leaves some out. D and trimming come from the DNA, and the V and J calls and clone size come from that table. The sample comprises 200,000 to 250,000 clones, roughly 87% of which are singletons, and 5% to 6.5% rests with the top ten. The sample comes from a study of cytomegalovirus exposure and HLA in healthy donors. Regarding the study as a whole: When analyzed later, a missense DCLRE1C variant was found to be linked to TCR beta V- and J-gene trimming. Using a false discovery rate of 0.05, a later analysis showed that 16,951 TCR beta sequences were associated with HLA alleles.

All donors participated as healthy donors of bone marrow. V lost 2 bases to trimming and J lost 0 bases, with 8 bases between them. Per germline, CDR1 GTSNPN and CDR2 SVGIG (reference sequence). This CDR3 comprises 15 residues. The source is a woman aged 40 to 55 in good health and CMV-seropositive. Sequences were obtained from PBMCs. The V call is TRBV30, the J call TRBJ1-6; D not resolved. The CDR3, as DNA: TGTGCCTGGAGTCTAGAGTTCTCCTATAATTCACCCCTCCACTTT. Translated: CAWSLEFSYNSPLHF. Together with reference TRBV30 and TRBJ1-6, the CDR3 gives the full variable domain: SQTIHQWPATLVQPVGSPLSLECTVEGTSNPNLYWYRQAAGRGLQLLFYSVGIGQISSEVPQNLSASRPQDRQFILSSKKLLLSDSGFYLCAWSLEFSYNSPLHFGNGTRLTVT.